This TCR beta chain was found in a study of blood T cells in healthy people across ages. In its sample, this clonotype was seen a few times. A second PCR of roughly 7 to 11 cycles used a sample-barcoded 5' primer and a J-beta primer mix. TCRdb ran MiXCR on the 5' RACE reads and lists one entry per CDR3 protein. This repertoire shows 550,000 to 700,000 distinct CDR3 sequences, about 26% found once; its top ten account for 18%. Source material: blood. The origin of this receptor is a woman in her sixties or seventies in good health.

DNA of the CDR3: TGCGCCAGCAGCCCCCTTAGAGGTATGGAGACCCAGTACTTC. The encoded protein is CASSPLRGMETQYF. The rearrangement uses TRBV5-1 and TRBJ2-5, with D uncertain. V lost 4 bases, J lost 5 bases, and 15 bases lay in between. CDR1 is SGHRS and CDR2 is YFSETQ in the germline V gene. The CDR3 loop spans 14 amino acids. Filled out from reference TRBV5-1 and TRBJ2-5, the complete variable domain reads KAGVTQTPRYLIKTRGQQVTLSCSPISGHRSVSWYQQTPGQGLQFLFEYFSETQRNKGNFPGRFSGRQFSNSRSEMNVSTLELGDSALYLCASSPLRGMETQYFGPGTRLLVL.